This T cell receptor (beta chain) appears in the sequencing data of a study of shared clonotypes between healthy human individuals. Study-wide results and limits: Naive CD4 clonotypes were shared across a few donors at approximately 5.3%. All-four-donor shared clonotypes had higher generation probabilities than non-shared clonotypes did.

As for this clone: The antigen remains undetermined.

TCRdb's copy holds only in-frame clones and misses some; the assay was immunoSEQ multiplex PCR. The sample includes 2 million to 2.5 million clones, 92% of them seen just once. The CDR3 runs to 15 residues. The V gene's germline CDR1 is SGDLS and CDR2 YYNGEE. V lost 3 bases, J lost 2 bases, and 6 bases stayed unmatched. The chain couples TRBV9 to TRBJ2-3; 7 nucleotides line up with TRBD2. This clonotype was sampled from a man younger than 30 in good health. Some clones in this sample may be carry-over from other donors' samples. The specimen sequenced was naive CD4+ T cells from PBMCs. The sample's subset: CD45RA+ positively selected. CDR3 sequence (DNA): TGTGCCAGCAGCGCATGGGGACTAAACACAGATACGCAGTATTTT. It specifies CASSAWGLNTDTQYF.